The clone carrying this T cell receptor beta chain was seen repeatedly, ten times or more. The second PCR ran roughly 7 to 12 cycles with a sample-barcoded 5' primer and J-beta primers. Template switching added a 12-random-nucleotide identifier to every cDNA molecule. A single record per CDR3 protein comes from TCRdb applying MiXCR to the 5' RACE reads. This table has approximately 800,000 distinct CDR3 sequences, about 34% appearing once. These data come from a study of blood T cells in healthy people across ages. Trimming took 1 base from V and 3 from J, leaving 11 bases between them. CDR1 and CDR2 from the germline V gene are DFQATT and SNEGSKA (reference sequence). The CDR3 loop spans 14 amino acids.

The receptor's source is a man aged 18-30 years in good health. The chain employs TRBV20-1 and TRBJ2-3, with D tentatively TRBD2 (6 bases). Sequenced sample: blood. The CDR3 loop reads CSARVAGNTDTQYF. The CDR3 nucleotides are TGCAGTGCTAGAGTTGCGGGGAATACAGATACGCAGTATTTT.